What follows is one TCR beta chain and its context. Its target is unknown. This sample stems from a study of cytomegalovirus exposure and HLA in healthy donors. Findings of the study overall: Among TCR sequences, most were rare, though some public TCRs appeared in many donors. Published work reported that the classifier diagnosed cytomegalovirus status with high specificity and sensitivity.

The study ran its PCR with 60 Vbeta and 13 Jbeta primers. The repertoire was sequenced with immunoSEQ multiplex PCR; TCRdb's copy has only in-frame clones and lacks some. The sample is made up of about 160,000 clones, and the top ten hold over 1% of it. The CDR3 has 14 residues. The V segment lost 9 bases and the J segment 5 bases; nucleotides outside the gene matches: 11. Per the germline V gene, CDR1 is MNHEY and CDR2 is SMNVEV (reference sequence). In nominal health when sampled, donors likely had unrecorded immune exposures nonetheless. Material for sequencing was PBMCs. The rearrangement links TRBV27 to TRBJ2-5; TRBD2 agrees at 8 bases. The TCR originated in a woman in her sixties or seventies in good health and CMV-seronegative. This CDR3 is CASRRGGAMETQYF. The CDR3 DNA reads as TGTGCCAGTCGTCGGGGGGGGGCGATGGAGACCCAGTACTTC.